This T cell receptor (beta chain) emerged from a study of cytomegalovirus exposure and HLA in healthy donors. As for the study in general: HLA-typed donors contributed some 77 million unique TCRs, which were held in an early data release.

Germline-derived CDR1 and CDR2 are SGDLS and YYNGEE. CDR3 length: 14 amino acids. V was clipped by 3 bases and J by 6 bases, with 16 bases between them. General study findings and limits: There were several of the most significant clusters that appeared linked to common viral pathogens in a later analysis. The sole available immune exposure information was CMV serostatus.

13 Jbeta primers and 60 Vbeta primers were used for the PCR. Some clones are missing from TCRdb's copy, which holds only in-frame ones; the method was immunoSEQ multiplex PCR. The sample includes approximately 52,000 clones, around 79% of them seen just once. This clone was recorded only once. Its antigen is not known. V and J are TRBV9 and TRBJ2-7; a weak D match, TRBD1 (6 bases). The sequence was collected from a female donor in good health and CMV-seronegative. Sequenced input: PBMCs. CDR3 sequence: CASSAASQGAEQYF. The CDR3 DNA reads TGTGCCAGCAGCGCCGCATCACAGGGAGCCGAGCAGTACTTC.